The clone carrying this T cell receptor beta chain was counted once. The antigen remains undetermined. This entry comes from a study of human thymus T cells. Study-wide results and limits: An apparent bias in V and J gene usage was seen in thymic and blood repertoires.

Healthy Finnish infants undergoing corrective surgery for congenital heart defects were used as donors. Only four of the eight donors provided an approximately 0.45-1 mL blood sample. Blood DNA came from all available leukocytes, not a fixed cell number. Trimming at V came to 6 bases and at J to 7 bases, leaving 7 bases not matched to a gene. This CDR3 is 13 amino acids long. Germline CDR1 reads MNHNS; CDR2 reads SASEGT. Profiled with immunoSEQ multiplex PCR; TCRdb holds only in-frame clones, not every one. The data contain about 44,000 clones, about 93% of them singletons. The clonotype originates from a boy less than two years old with a congenital heart defect but otherwise immunologically healthy. The rearrangement links TRBV6-1 to TRBJ2-7; 9 nucleotides match TRBD2. Material: blood. CDR3 nucleotide sequence: TGTGCCAGCAGGGCGGGGGGGCAGGGTGAGCAGTACTTC. Its protein product is CASRAGGQGEQYF.